The 2 T cell receptor beta chains below come from one sample, sequenced in a study of blood T cells in healthy people across ages. Alongside a J-beta primer mix, a sample-barcoded 5' primer served in a second PCR lasting about 7 to 12 cycles. TCRdb re-called the 5' RACE reads through MiXCR, storing one row per CDR3 protein. The table records roughly 680,000 distinct CDR3 sequences, roughly 21% of them present only once. The sample taken for sequencing was blood. The receptor source for this set is an older man in good health.

This clonotype was found a few times. The rearrangement links TRBV10-3 to TRBJ2-5; the match to TRBD1 covers 10 bases. The J call may be faulty, since TRBJ2-1 better matches the DNA end. Germline CDR1 ENHRY, CDR2 SYGVKD. The CDR3 extends over 15 amino acids. CDR3 DNA sequence: TGTGCCATCAACGCCTTGACAGGGGGCGGGAATGAGCAGTTCTTC. It codes for CAINALTGGGNEQFF.

This clonotype has more than one count but fewer than ten. CDR3 nucleotide sequence: TGTGCCAGCAGTGAAAGTGTAGGGAAGCAGTTCTTC. Protein product: CASSESVGKQFF. V gene TRBV2 combines with J gene TRBJ2-1; no definite D call. Germline CDR1 and CDR2: SNHLY and FYNNEI. The CDR3 is 12 residues long. V lost 2 bases, J lost 11 bases, and 10 bases lay in between.